These 20 T cell receptor beta chains share one sample of origin, sequenced in a study of low-dose radiotherapy and immunotherapy resistance in tumors. TCR amplification used about 18 PCR cycles, a constant-region primer and a V-primer adapter. TCRdb recomputed calls from the reads with MiXCR, one row per CDR3 protein. The data contain tens of thousands of distinct CDR3 sequences, about 11% of them singletons. Time point defined: before trial treatment. The sample in question was PBMCs, obtained before treatment. The source of these receptors is a female donor with ovarian cancer.

The chain couples TRBV6-8 to TRBJ2-4, with 7 bases matching TRBD1. V lost 2 bases to trimming and J lost 1 base; unmatched junction nucleotides: 5. The germline V gene encodes CDR1 MNHGY and CDR2 SAAAGT. There are 16 residues in the CDR3. CDR3 sequence reads: CASSYDRAGAKNIQYF. The CDR3 DNA follows: TGTGCCAGCAGTTACGACAGGGCAGGGGCCAAAAACATTCAGTACTTC.

In this sample, this clonotype turned up many times. This chain joins TRBV4-1 and TRBJ1-4; no clear D gene. V dropped 0 bases and J dropped 2 bases, with 7 bases sitting between them. The CDR3 loop spans 15 amino acids. Germline loops: CDR1 MGHRA, CDR2 YSYEKL. The CDR3 loop is CASSQEQPTNEKLFF. CDR3 coding DNA: TGCGCCAGCAGCCAAGAACAGCCCACTAATGAAAAACTGTTTTTT.

This clonotype was counted at least ten times. The chain couples TRBV28 to TRBJ2-5; 8 nucleotides align to TRBD2. This CDR3 region has 17 residues. Germline CDR1 MDHEN, CDR2 SYDVKM. The J segment lost 5 bases and the V segment lost 1 base, leaving 12 bases of the junction unmatched. This CDR3 is CASSLLASGPAGETQYF. For the CDR3, the DNA is TGTGCCAGCAGTTTATTGGCTAGCGGGCCAGCCGGGGAGACCCAGTACTTC.

The sample holds many counts of this clonotype. This chain joins TRBV27 and TRBJ1-1; D remains ambiguous. V was pared by 2 bases and J by 1 base, with 8 bases between. Germline CDR1 is MNHEY and CDR2 is SMNVEV (reference sequence). This CDR3 comprises 14 residues. In nucleotides, the CDR3 is TGTGCCAGCAGTTTAGGCCGGCAGAACACTGAAGCTTTCTTT. As protein: CASSLGRQNTEAFF.

Comment on this clonotype: A far larger clone lies a single base away; this is likely a read error. The chain couples TRBV27 to TRBJ1-5, with D unclear. Germline CDR1 reads MNHEY; CDR2 reads SMNVEV (reference sequence). The CDR3 spans 15 residues. Trimming shortened V by 2 bases and J by 1 base, and 9 bases separated the two germline ends. CDR3 bases: TGTGCCAGCAGTTTAGCCACCGCCAGCAATCAGCCCCAGCATTTT. Protein product: CASSLATASNQPQHF.

A word on this clonotype: With a far larger clone one base away, a read error is the likely cause. The chain joins TRBV19 to TRBJ2-7; TRBD2 matches 10 bases. From germline, CDR1 is LNHDA and CDR2 SQIVND (reference sequence). V lost 7 bases to trimming and J lost 7 bases; unmatched junction nucleotides: 7. The CDR3 sequence is 13 residues long. The CDR3 DNA sequence: TGTGCCAGTATCCGAGCGGGAGGGGGTGAGCAGTACTTC. Translated: CASIRAGGGEQYF.

This clonotype came up a few times. This rearrangement joins TRBV19 to TRBJ1-5; D is ambiguous. CDR1 is LNHDA, CDR2 SQIVND, per germline (reference sequence). V was clipped by 5 bases and J by 7 bases, with 21 bases between them. The CDR3 contains 16 residues. CDR3 nucleotides: TGTGCCAGTAGTCTGGATGGAGGGAATCCTAGACAGCCCCAGCATTTT. Translated, it gives CASSLDGGNPRQPQHF.

As concerns this clonotype: Being one base from a much bigger clone, this may be a read error. The chain has TRBV30 and TRBJ2-4; TRBD2 might be the D (5 bases). The V end was cut by 3 bases, the J end by 3 bases, with 12 bases between. The CDR3 runs 14 residues. CDR1 is GTSNPN and CDR2 is SVGIG in the germline V gene (reference sequence). CDR3 bases: TGTGCCTGGAGGCCGGGATTAGTCAAAAACATTCAGTACTTC. As protein: CAWRPGLVKNIQYF.

The chain uses TRBV10-2 and TRBJ1-5; 7 bases are a match to TRBD1. The CDR3 is 16 residues long. The V gene's germline CDR1 is WSHSY and CDR2 SAAADI. The V segment lost 4 bases and the J segment 4 bases; nucleotides outside the gene matches: 10. The CDR3 DNA is TGCGCCAGCAGTGGTATCCGGGACAGCGAAAATCAGCCCCAGCATTTT. It specifies CASSGIRDSENQPQHF.

Points on this clonotype: One end of the junction varies from germline; a read error may be responsible. V usage is TRBV5-3 and J usage is TRBJ2-7; D perhaps matches TRBD1 (6 bases). TRBV5-3 is filed as an ORF, its function uncertain. The CDR3 contains 13 residues. The CDR3 sequence is CASSLGGGREQYF. In DNA form, the CDR3 reads TGTGCCAGCAGCTTGGGTGGGGGCCGGGAGCAGTACTTC.

Ten or more counts support this clonotype. The chain links TRBV29-1 to TRBJ2-1; D remains ambiguous. CDR1 and CDR2 from the germline V gene are SQVTM and ANQGSEA. V was clipped by 8 bases and J by 3 bases, with 8 bases between them. CDR3 length: 11 residues. CDR3 sequence (DNA): TGCAGCTCGCGCGACTACAATGAGCAGTTCTTC. It codes for CSSRDYNEQFF.

For this clonotype: At one of its ends the junction is not consistent with the germline gene, which may arise from a read error. The rearrangement links TRBV28 to TRBJ1-5; D gene uncertain. There are 14 residues in the CDR3. Germline loops: CDR1 MDHEN, CDR2 SYDVKM. The DNA for the CDR3 is TGTGCCACCAGTTTAGGAGGGAACAATCAGCCCCAGCATTTT. Its protein product is CATSLGGNNQPQHF. The whole variable domain, filled in from reference TRBV28 and TRBJ1-5, reads DVKVTQSSRYLVKRTGEKVFLECVQDMDHENMFWYRQDPGLGLRLIYFSYDVKMKEKGDIPEGYSVSREKKERFSLILESASTNQTSMYLCATSLGGNNQPQHFGDGTRLSIL.

Turning to this clonotype: Since a far larger clone is one base different, this is likely a read error. The J gene is TRBJ2-1, the V gene TRBV12-3 or TRBV12-4, with 10 positions matching TRBD2. Trimming cost V 6 bases and J 7 bases; bases outside gene matches: 9. This CDR3 region has 15 residues. The CDR3 reads CASRERGGPRNEQFF. The CDR3 DNA reads as TGTGCCAGCAGGGAGCGGGGGGGCCCTCGGAATGAGCAGTTCTTC.

Ten or more counts support this clonotype. The V call is TRBV7-9, the J call TRBJ2-3; D remains unclear. Per germline, CDR1 SEHNR and CDR2 FQNEAQ (reference sequence). Trimming removed 4 bases at V and 2 bases at J, with 10 bases between. CDR3 length: 14 amino acids. Here the CDR3 DNA reads TGTGCCAGCAGCTCCTCGCGGACCACAGATACGCAGTATTTT. Residues: CASSSSRTTDTQYF.

On this clonotype itself: A far larger clone is off by one base, so a read error is likely. V usage is TRBV19 and J usage is TRBJ2-7; tentative D call: TRBD2 (5 bases). CDR3 length: 12 amino acids. V lost 1 base and J lost 5, with 6 bases in between. The germline gives CDR1 LNHDA, CDR2 SQIVND (reference sequence). CDR3 sequence reads: CASSIGGNEQYF. DNA for the CDR3: TGTGCCAGTAGTATAGGAGGGAACGAGCAGTACTTC.

CDR3 residues: CASSSPRRKAYEQYF. CDR3 bases: TGTGCCAGCAGTTCCCCCCGACGGAAGGCCTACGAGCAGTACTTC. The gene calls are TRBV26 and TRBJ2-7; the table assigns TRBD1, which was not confirmed against the DNA. TRBV26 counts as a pseudogene. The CDR3 has 15 amino acids.

Comment on this clonotype: This may arise from a read error, as a much more abundant clone is one base away. This chain links TRBV6-8 with TRBJ2-1; 10 bases align to TRBD2. The CDR3 runs 17 residues. The trim removed 0 bases at V and 8 bases at J, leaving 10 bases unmatched. CDR1 and CDR2 (germline): MNHGY, SAAAGT. The CDR3 coding sequence is TGTGCCAGCAGTTACTCGATGGCTAGCGGGAGTCGCGATGAGCAGTTCTTC. Encoded protein: CASSYSMASGSRDEQFF.

This clonotype was observed many times. The rearrangement uses TRBV2 and TRBJ2-3; D may be TRBD2 (6 bases). V was trimmed by 8 bases and J by 4 bases, leaving 22 bases between them. The CDR3 is 16 residues long. Germline CDR1 reads SNHLY; CDR2 reads FYNNEI. The CDR3 reads CASLAGRGPVSDTQYF. The CDR3 DNA sequence: TGTGCCAGCCTCGCGGGGCGGGGCCCCGTCTCAGATACGCAGTATTTT.

This chain joins TRBV2 and TRBJ1-1, with D perhaps TRBD1 (6 bases). Germline V gene lookup returns CDR1 SNHLY and CDR2 FYNNEI. V was trimmed by 6 bases and J by 1 base, leaving 18 bases between them. The CDR3 sequence is 16 residues long. CDR3 DNA sequence: TGTGCCAGCAGGCGGAGGGGGGGGGAGGGGAACACTGAAGCTTTCTTT. Translation: CASRRRGGEGNTEAFF.

On this clonotype: One base separates it from a far larger clone, so it is likely a read error. The CDR3 bases are TGTGCCAGCAGCTCAAAATCCGGGACAGTTCTTGGCGAGCAGTACTTC. Protein: CASSSKSGTVLGEQYF. The rearrangement uses TRBV13 and TRBJ2-7; 7 bases are shared with TRBD1. From germline, CDR1 is PRHDT and CDR2 FYEKMQ (reference sequence). V gave up 4 bases and J gave up 6 bases; unmatched junction bases: 15. The CDR3 sequence is 16 residues long.